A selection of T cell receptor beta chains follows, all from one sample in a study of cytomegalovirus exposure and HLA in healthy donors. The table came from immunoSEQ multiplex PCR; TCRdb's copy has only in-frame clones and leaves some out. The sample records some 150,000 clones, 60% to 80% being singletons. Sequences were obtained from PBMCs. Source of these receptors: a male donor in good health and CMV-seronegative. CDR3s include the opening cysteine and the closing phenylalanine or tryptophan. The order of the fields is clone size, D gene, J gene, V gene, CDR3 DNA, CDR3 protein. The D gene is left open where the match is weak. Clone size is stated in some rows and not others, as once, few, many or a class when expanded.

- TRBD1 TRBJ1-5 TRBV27 TGTGCCAGCAGCACAGGGGAGCGGCCCCAGCATTTT CASSTGERPQHF
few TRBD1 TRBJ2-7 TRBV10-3 TGTGCCATCAGAACAGGGGGCGACGAGCAGTACTTC CAIRTGGDEQYF
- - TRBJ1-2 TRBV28 TGTGCCAGCAGTTTAACCGGGAAATATGGCTACACCTTC CASSLTGKYGYTF
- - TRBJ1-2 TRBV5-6 TGTGCCAGCAGCTTTGGAGGGAGCAACGGCTACACCTTC CASSFGGSNGYTF
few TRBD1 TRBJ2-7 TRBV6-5 TGTGCAGCCTCGGACAGGTTTCGCGAGCAGTACTTC CAASDRFREQYF
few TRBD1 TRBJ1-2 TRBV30 TGTGCCTGGAGCGACAGGGAATTGGGCTACACCTTC CAWSDRELGYTF
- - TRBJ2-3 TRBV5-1 TGCGCCAGCAGCCCCCTACAGGGAACCGCAGATACGCAGTATTTT CASSPLQGTADTQYF
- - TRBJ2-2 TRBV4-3 TGCGCCAGCAGCCAGAAGCCTACAGAGAACACCGGGGAGCTGTTTTTT CASSQKPTENTGELFF
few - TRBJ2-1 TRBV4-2 TGTGCCAGCAGCCAAGAGTACGGCGGGGCCTACAATGAGCAGTTCTTC CASSQEYGGAYNEQFF
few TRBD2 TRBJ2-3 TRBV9 TGTGCCAGCAGCGTAGAGGCAGGGACTATCACAGATACGCAGTATTTT CASSVEAGTITDTQYF
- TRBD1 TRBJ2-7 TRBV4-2 TGTGCCAGCAGCCAAAGGACAGGCGCCTACGAGCAGTACTTC CASSQRTGAYEQYF
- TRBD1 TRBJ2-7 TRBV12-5 TGTGCTAGTGGTTTGGGACAGGGGACCTACGAGCAGTACTTC CASGLGQGTYEQYF
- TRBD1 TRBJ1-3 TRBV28 TGTGCCAGCAGTTTCCTGACAGGGGCTGGAAACACCATATATTTT CASSFLTGAGNTIYF
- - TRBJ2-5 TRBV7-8 TGTGCCAGCAGCTTAGCCCGACTTTTAGAGACCCAGTACTTC CASSLARLLETQYF
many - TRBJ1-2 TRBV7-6 TGTGCCAGCAGTCCAGGGTTTACGGGCTACACCTTC CASSPGFTGYTF
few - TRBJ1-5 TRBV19 TGTGCCAGTAGAGCCCCCGGGGGGGAGCGCAATCAGCCCCAGCATTTT CASRAPGGERNQPQHF
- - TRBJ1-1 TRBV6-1 TGTGCCAGCAGGGAGGCCTCGGGGTCGGCTTTCTTT CASREASGSAFF
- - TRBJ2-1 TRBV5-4 TGTGCCAGCAGCCACCCGCTAGGCAGTTTCGATGAGCAGTTCTTC CASSHPLGSFDEQFF
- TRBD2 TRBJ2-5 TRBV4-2 TGTGCCAGCAGCCAAGAGGGGAGCGGGAGTGCTGAGACCCAGTACTTC CASSQEGSGSAETQYF
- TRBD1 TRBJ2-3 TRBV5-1 TGCGCCAGCAGCTTGGGGGACAGGGGATTAGATACGCAGTATTTT CASSLGDRGLDTQYF
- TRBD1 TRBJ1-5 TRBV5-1 TGCGCCAGCAGCTCTGGGACAGGGGGCCAAAATCAGCCCCAGCATTTT CASSSGTGGQNQPQHF
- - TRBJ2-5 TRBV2 TGTGCCAGCAGTCCGTTCGGGACCCAGTACTTC CASSPFGTQYF
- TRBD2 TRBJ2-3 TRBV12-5 TGTGCTAGTGGTGCCGGGGGGGGTACGCAGTATTTT CASGAGGGTQYF
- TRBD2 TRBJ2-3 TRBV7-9 TGTGCCAGCAGCTTATGGCGGGGGGATATTACCACAGATACGCAGTATTTT CASSLWRGDITTDTQYF
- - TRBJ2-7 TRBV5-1 TGCGCCAGCAGCCTGTTCGGGACTGACACCAACTACGAGCAGTACTTC CASSLFGTDTNYEQYF
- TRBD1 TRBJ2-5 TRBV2 TGTGCCAGCAGACAGGGGGGAGAGACCCAGTACTTC CASRQGGETQYF
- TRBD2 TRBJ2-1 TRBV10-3 TGTGCCATCAGTGATTATCCTAGCGGGGGATACAATGAGCAGTTCTTC CAISDYPSGGYNEQFF
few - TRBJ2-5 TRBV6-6 TGTGCCAGCAGTCAGACTCATAAAGAGACCCAGTACTTC CASSQTHKETQYF
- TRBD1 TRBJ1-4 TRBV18 TGTGCCAGCTCACGGTCGACAGGGACCACAACTAATGAAAAACTGTTTTTT CASSRSTGTTTNEKLFF
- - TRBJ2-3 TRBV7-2 TGTGCCAGCAGGTTCCTCGGGGGACTGAGCACAGATACGCAGTATTTT CASRFLGGLSTDTQYF
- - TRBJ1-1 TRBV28 TGTGCCAGCAGTTTAGGCTCAATCGATGAAGCTTTCTTT CASSLGSIDEAFF
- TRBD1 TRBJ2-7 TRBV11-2 TGTGCCAGCAGCTTAAAGACAGGGTACTACGAGCAGTACTTC CASSLKTGYYEQYF
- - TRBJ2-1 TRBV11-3 TGTGCCAGCAGCTTAGCTGCGGATTACAATGAGCAGTTCTTC CASSLAADYNEQFF